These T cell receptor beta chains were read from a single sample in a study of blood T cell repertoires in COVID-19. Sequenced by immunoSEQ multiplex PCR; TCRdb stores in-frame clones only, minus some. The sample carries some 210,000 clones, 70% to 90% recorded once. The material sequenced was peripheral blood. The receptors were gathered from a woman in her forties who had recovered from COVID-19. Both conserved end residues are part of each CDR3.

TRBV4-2	CASSQEDRNPSGELFF
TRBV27	CASSFGTSGTDTQYF
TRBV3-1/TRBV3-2	CASSQDLTGRGGETQYF
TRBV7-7	CASSFNQGPTYEQYF
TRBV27	CASRSGGNSPLHF
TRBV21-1	CASSSLAGGVSYEQYF
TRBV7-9	CASSSDRGWTEAFF
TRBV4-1	CASSPIAGGRDEQFF
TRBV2	CASSLNEQFF
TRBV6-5	CASSYAGLRSYTF
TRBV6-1	CASSEQEGTQYF
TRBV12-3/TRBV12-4	CASTSGIHEQYF
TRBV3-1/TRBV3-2	CASRGIGTSEKLFF
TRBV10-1	CASSERALTGTRTRDTQYF
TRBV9	CASSLFPSNSYEQYF
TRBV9	CASSVGLAGGISYNEQFF
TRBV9	CASSRGGQGSTEAFF